The rows below give T cell receptor beta chains drawn from one sample of a study of T cell repertoires in cytomegalovirus infection. No antigens are known for them. One entry per CDR3 protein results from TCRdb running MiXCR on the reads. The sample lists 680,000 or so distinct CDR3 sequences, 30% to 40% occurring once. The sample consisted of cultured PBMCs, taken from culture after CMV antigen stimulation. All receptors derive from a human donor in good health (CMV status not recorded). Some clones in this sample may be carry-over from other donors' samples. Both conserved end residues are part of each CDR3. Each record gives: V gene, J gene, D gene, clone size, CDR3 protein, CDR3 DNA. The D gene is left open where the match is weak. The listing skips clone size in some rows; elsewhere it reads once, few, many or a size class.

v_call: TRBV27; j_call: TRBJ2-2; d_call: -; clone_size: -; cdr3_aa: CASSFNREFGELFF; cdr3_nt: TGTGCCAGCAGTTTCAACAGGGAGTTCGGGGAGCTGTTTTTT
v_call: TRBV2; j_call: TRBJ1-5; d_call: TRBD1; clone_size: -; cdr3_aa: CASSQRQGGNQPQHF; cdr3_nt: TGTGCCAGCAGCCAAAGACAGGGAGGTAATCAGCCCCAGCATTTT
v_call: TRBV15; j_call: TRBJ1-2; d_call: -; clone_size: -; cdr3_aa: CATSERRDPLGGYTF; cdr3_nt: TGTGCCACCAGCGAGCGAAGGGATCCTTTAGGTGGCTACACCTTC
v_call: TRBV6-8; j_call: TRBJ1-5; d_call: -; clone_size: -; cdr3_aa: CASRGAGSNQPQHF; cdr3_nt: TGTGCCAGTAGGGGGGCCGGAAGCAATCAGCCCCAGCATTTT
v_call: TRBV6-6; j_call: TRBJ2-3; d_call: -; clone_size: few; cdr3_aa: CASRPPGRSTDTQYF; cdr3_nt: TGTGCCAGCAGACCTCCGGGGCGTAGCACAGATACGCAGTATTTT
v_call: TRBV28; j_call: TRBJ1-1; d_call: TRBD1; clone_size: -; cdr3_aa: CASSAPGQGYMNTEAFF; cdr3_nt: TGTGCCAGCAGTGCCCCGGGACAGGGTTACATGAACACTGAAGCTTTCTTT
v_call: TRBV7-9; j_call: TRBJ2-3; d_call: -; clone_size: -; cdr3_aa: CASSKAARTDTQYF; cdr3_nt: TGTGCCAGCAGCAAAGCAGCCCGCACAGATACGCAGTATTTT
v_call: TRBV27; j_call: TRBJ2-1; d_call: -; clone_size: -; cdr3_aa: CASSFGSIQNYEQFF; cdr3_nt: TGTGCCAGCAGCTTCGGGTCCATTCAGAATTATGAGCAGTTCTTC
v_call: TRBV18; j_call: TRBJ2-3; d_call: TRBD1; clone_size: -; cdr3_aa: CASSRRQGIDTDTQYF; cdr3_nt: TGTGCCAGCTCACGCCGACAGGGCATAGACACAGATACGCAGTATTTT
v_call: TRBV7-9; j_call: TRBJ2-7; d_call: TRBD2; clone_size: few; cdr3_aa: CASKMGGSYEQYF; cdr3_nt: TGTGCCAGCAAAATGGGGGGGAGCTACGAGCAGTACTTC
v_call: TRBV27; j_call: TRBJ1-6; d_call: -; clone_size: -; cdr3_aa: CASSLEGMNSPLHF; cdr3_nt: TGTGCCAGCAGTTTAGAGGGTATGAATTCACCCCTCCACTTT
v_call: TRBV25-1; j_call: TRBJ1-5; d_call: -; clone_size: -; cdr3_aa: CASMGNQPQHF; cdr3_nt: TGTGCCAGCATGGGGAATCAGCCCCAGCATTTT
v_call: TRBV12-3/TRBV12-4; j_call: TRBJ2-1; d_call: TRBD2; clone_size: few; cdr3_aa: CASSLATSGWYNEQFF; cdr3_nt: TGTGCCAGCAGTTTGGCTACTAGCGGCTGGTACAATGAGCAGTTCTTC
v_call: TRBV15; j_call: TRBJ1-1; d_call: -; clone_size: -; cdr3_aa: CATSRDPAASTEAFF; cdr3_nt: TGTGCCACCAGCAGAGATCCGGCAGCGTCCACTGAAGCTTTCTTT
v_call: TRBV29-1; j_call: TRBJ2-7; d_call: TRBD2; clone_size: -; cdr3_aa: CSVEWAEAGAPEQYF; cdr3_nt: TGCAGCGTTGAATGGGCTGAGGCGGGAGCTCCCGAGCAGTACTTC
v_call: TRBV6-2/TRBV6-3; j_call: TRBJ2-1; d_call: -; clone_size: few; cdr3_aa: CASSYGREQFF; cdr3_nt: TGTGCCAGCAGTTACGGCCGGGAGCAGTTCTTC
v_call: TRBV4-1; j_call: TRBJ2-1; d_call: TRBD2; clone_size: -; cdr3_aa: CASRDRELAGAEQFF; cdr3_nt: TGCGCCAGCCGGGACAGGGAACTAGCGGGAGCCGAGCAGTTCTTC
v_call: TRBV11-3; j_call: TRBJ2-1; d_call: TRBD2; clone_size: -; cdr3_aa: CASSAGTSGSNEQFF; cdr3_nt: TGTGCCAGCAGCGCCGGGACTAGCGGGAGTAATGAGCAGTTCTTC
v_call: TRBV6-1; j_call: TRBJ1-3; d_call: -; clone_size: -; cdr3_aa: CASSERLGGPGNTIYF; cdr3_nt: TGTGCCAGCAGTGAACGCTTAGGCGGTCCGGGAAACACCATATATTTT
v_call: TRBV7-2; j_call: TRBJ1-1; d_call: -; clone_size: few; cdr3_aa: CASSLYGPGEAFF; cdr3_nt: TGTGCCAGCAGCTTATACGGCCCTGGTGAGGCTTTCTTT
v_call: TRBV2; j_call: TRBJ1-4; d_call: -; clone_size: -; cdr3_aa: CASSVQGMGEKLFF; cdr3_nt: TGTGCCAGCAGCGTACAGGGAATGGGTGAAAAACTGTTTTTT
v_call: TRBV11-2; j_call: TRBJ2-7; d_call: TRBD2; clone_size: few; cdr3_aa: CASSPLARGGRSYEQYF; cdr3_nt: TGTGCCAGCAGCCCTCTAGCTCGGGGGGGCCGCTCCTACGAGCAGTACTTC
v_call: TRBV27; j_call: TRBJ1-5; d_call: TRBD1; clone_size: -; cdr3_aa: CASRGGQGPRQPQHF; cdr3_nt: TGTGCCAGCAGAGGGGGACAGGGGCCCAGGCAGCCCCAGCATTTT
v_call: TRBV7-9; j_call: TRBJ2-1; d_call: -; clone_size: -; cdr3_aa: CASSLPSVPKPNEQFF; cdr3_nt: TGTGCCAGCAGCTTACCAAGCGTCCCCAAACCCAATGAGCAGTTCTTC
v_call: TRBV7-8; j_call: TRBJ2-4; d_call: -; clone_size: few; cdr3_aa: CASSLERWGGENIQYF; cdr3_nt: TGTGCCAGCAGCTTGGAAAGGTGGGGTGGCGAAAACATTCAGTACTTC
v_call: TRBV7-9; j_call: TRBJ2-3; d_call: -; clone_size: -; cdr3_aa: CASSWGGGGRSDTQYF; cdr3_nt: TGTGCCAGCAGCTGGGGAGGTGGGGGGCGATCAGATACGCAGTATTTT
v_call: TRBV12-3/TRBV12-4; j_call: TRBJ1-5; d_call: -; clone_size: -; cdr3_aa: CASSSSYRASQPQHF; cdr3_nt: TGTGCCAGCAGTTCATCGTACAGGGCGTCCCAGCCCCAGCATTTT
v_call: TRBV10-3; j_call: TRBJ2-7; d_call: TRBD1; clone_size: few; cdr3_aa: CAIAGGETNEQYF; cdr3_nt: TGTGCCATAGCAGGGGGTGAGACTAACGAGCAGTACTTC